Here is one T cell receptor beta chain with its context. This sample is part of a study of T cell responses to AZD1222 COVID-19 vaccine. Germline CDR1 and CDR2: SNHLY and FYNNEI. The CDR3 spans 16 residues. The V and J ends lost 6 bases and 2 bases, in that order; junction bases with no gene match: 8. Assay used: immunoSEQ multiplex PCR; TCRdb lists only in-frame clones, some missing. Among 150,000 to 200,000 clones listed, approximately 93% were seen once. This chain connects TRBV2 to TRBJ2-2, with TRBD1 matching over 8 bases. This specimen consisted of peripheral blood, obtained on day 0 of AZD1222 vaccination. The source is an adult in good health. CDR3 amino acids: CASSLTGTGNTGELFF. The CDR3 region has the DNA TGTGCCAGCAGCTTGACCGGGACAGGAAACACCGGGGAGCTGTTTTTT.